This record covers a single TCR beta chain. This clonotype was seen ten or more times. Its antigen is still unknown. No quality values exist for individual bases; no much larger clone is one base distant. The data are from a study of regulatory T cells in long-lasting Graves disease (dated by TCRdb to about 2021). In the study overall: In the newly diagnosed Graves' disease group, patients had been taking antithyroid drugs for less than 3 months. A total of about 33 samples underwent TCR sequencing, from roughly 13 patients with persistent Graves' disease and around 20 patients with newly diagnosed Graves' disease. The study was registered as a clinical trial and conducted in China. This study used TCR sequencing and RNA sequencing of peripheral blood to compare persistent Graves' disease patients against newly diagnosed Graves' disease patients.

Results and caveats for the whole study, not just this receptor: Only the TCR beta chain was sequenced and analyzed. Patients with persistent disease shared more public clonotypes (approximately 2,500) than newly diagnosed patients did (966). Persistent Graves' disease patients showed lower TCR Shannon entropy and fewer highly expanded clones than newly diagnosed patients, suggesting clonal expansion. Preferential use of TRBV28, TRBJ1-2 and TRBJ2-5 was observed in persistent disease, whereas TRBV20-1 and TRBJ2-1 were favored in newly diagnosed disease. As a limitation, the authors acknowledged that the small sample size may reduce accuracy. Peripheral blood alone was examined, since thyroid tissue, which constituted the primary lesion, could not be accessed.

Sample time point, as interpreted from the label and publication: newly diagnosed GD, antithyroid drugs for less than 3 months. For both TCR sequencing and RNA sequencing, RNA was extracted from PBMCs in TRIzol. The diagnosis of Graves' disease was made according to American Thyroid Association guidelines. Patients were recruited from an endocrinology department in Xi'an, China. Each patient gave about 9.1 milliliters of peripheral blood, collected in an EDTA anticoagulant tube. Ficoll Paque Plus density gradient separation was used to isolate PBMCs, and no additional T cell sorting was done. RNA quality was checked with an Agilent 2100 Bioanalyzer and agarose gel, and concentration with a NanoDrop 2000. CDR1 and CDR2 are drawn from the germline V gene: MDHEN, SYDVKM. Measured from the cysteine to the phenylalanine, the CDR3 is 15 residues long. Only CDR3 DNA remains: 45 bases, in frame from the first base. V drops 2 bases and J drops 0 bases, leaving 9 bases in between.

The library was obtained by multiplex PCR. Sequenced using an Illumina HiSeq 4000. TCR beta libraries were built with iRepertoire HTBI primers and Arm-PCR amplification of CDR3 regions. Before sequencing, the PCR products underwent gel purification. As for the original processing: Across samples, 55 to 80 TRBV and 13 to 15 TRBJ segments were identified and used for gene usage analysis of CDR3 amino acid clonotypes. COPE and FqMerger were used to merge filtered high-quality paired reads into contigs. BLAST was used to align contigs to IMGT TRBV, TRBD and TRBJ reference genes, and CDR3 was defined according to IMGT. Any clonotype with a frequency above 0.1% was counted as a highly expanded clone. Repertoire diversity was measured by Shannon entropy, and V-J evenness by the Gini coefficient. Public clonotypes were defined as clonotypes shared by more than one individual. TCRdb passed the public sequencing reads through fastp at Q25 and MiXCR, retaining productive beta sequences. Rows are combined by CDR3 protein, so each entry shows the most common genes and DNA. The V and J calls come from TCRdb's annotation, not from the publication. The sample profile shows approximately 400,000 distinct CDR3 sequences; just under 15% of them were found once. Of the sample, 16% falls within the top ten clones.

This sample also belongs to another study, concerning T cells in Graves' hyperthyroidism and ophthalmopathy. The other study reports the following: Stable Graves' hyperthyroidism was defined as the absence of progression to ophthalmopathy over 18 months of follow-up. The hyperthyroidism patients were between 18 and 65 years old and newly diagnosed, with a disease duration of less than 2 months. Exclusion was applied to patients with uncontrolled infections, other autoimmune diseases, pregnancy or lactation. Diagnoses were based on clinical symptoms, serum thyroxine and TRAb, thyroid ultrasound and orbital computed tomography. The first round of RT-PCR for the TCR CDR3 was performed with the HTBI primer set and the Qiagen OneStep RT-PCR kit. Most expanded thyroid clonotypes (frequency above 0.001) were also found in blood, which suggests that blood repertoires may mirror thyroid immune responses. A model built on a 13 V-J signature distinguished ophthalmopathy from stable hyperthyroidism, reaching approximately 89% sensitivity and about 81% specificity in cross-validation and 80%/75% in testing. In validation, progression to ophthalmopathy was predicted by the model with 70.59% sensitivity and roughly 76% specificity, a median of roughly 6.4 months before onset. To identify distinguishing TCR V-J signatures, a discovery cohort of 95 to 100 patients was used, comprising 43 with Graves' ophthalmopathy and 57 with stable Graves' hyperthyroidism. An independent validation cohort of fewer than 20 hyperthyroidism patients and 17 patients who later progressed to ophthalmopathy tested prospective prediction of ophthalmopathy. The approximately 100 discovery patients were randomly divided into training and test sets at a 7:3 ratio. The study also compared thyroid tissue and blood T-cell repertoires from a handful of Graves' hyperthyroidism patients. Once sampling was done, hyperthyroidism patients were given methimazole at a starting dose of 30 mg daily, whereas ophthalmopathy patients were given high-dose intravenous methylprednisolone. The libraries were constructed in a second round of multiplex PCR and then size-selected and purified. Libraries were sequenced paired-end with 100 bp reads on an Illumina HiSeq2000. SOAPnuke was used to process the raw data, with reads discarded if the reads contained adapters or uncalled bases, had a mean Phred below 15, or lacked an exact constant-primer or identifier match. High-quality paired reads were merged with COPE v1.2.5, and unique nucleotide sequences were defined as clonotypes. Clonotypes were aligned to IMGT TRBV, TRBD and TRBJ reference segments using MiTCR v1.1. The analysis included only V-J combinations with a frequency above 0.0001, which together covered around 99% of the repertoires. A TCS score was defined as the ratio between F50 (clonal expansion) and ExV (chaos), using BLOSUM62-based TCRdist between CDR3 peptides within each V-J. Welch's t-statistics and random forest reduced fewer than 550 V-J features to some 14, which were used in a naive Bayes classifier (R e1071). Sample size was not statistically predetermined, and investigators were not blinded to group allocation. TCR Vbeta CDR3 sequencing of roughly 140 peripheral blood samples (more than 40 ophthalmopathy, about 80 hyperthyroidism and roughly 17 progressor patients) is reported in the paper.

Sequences were derived from peripheral blood mononuclear cells (PBMCs), sampled at new diagnosis, from a patient treated with antithyroid drugs. The rearranged chain carries TRBV28 and TRBJ2-3; no D segment can be confidently identified. This receptor was identified in a woman in her twenties or thirties with Graves disease. Donor details come from another sample of the same person, matched by shared clones. The bases read TGTGCCAGCAGTTTAATAGGGTTAAGCACAGATACGCAGTATTTT. This translates into CASSLIGLSTDTQYF.